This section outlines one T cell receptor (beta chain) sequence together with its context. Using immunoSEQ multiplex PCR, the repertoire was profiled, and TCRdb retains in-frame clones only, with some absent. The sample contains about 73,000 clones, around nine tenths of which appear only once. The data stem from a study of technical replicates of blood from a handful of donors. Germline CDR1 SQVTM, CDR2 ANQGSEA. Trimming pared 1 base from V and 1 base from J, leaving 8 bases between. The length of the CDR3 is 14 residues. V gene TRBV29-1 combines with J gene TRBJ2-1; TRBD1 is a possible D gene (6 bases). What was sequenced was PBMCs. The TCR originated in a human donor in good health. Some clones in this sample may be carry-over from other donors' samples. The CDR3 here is CSVEADSSYNEQFF. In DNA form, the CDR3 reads TGCAGCGTTGAAGCGGACAGTTCCTACAATGAGCAGTTCTTC.